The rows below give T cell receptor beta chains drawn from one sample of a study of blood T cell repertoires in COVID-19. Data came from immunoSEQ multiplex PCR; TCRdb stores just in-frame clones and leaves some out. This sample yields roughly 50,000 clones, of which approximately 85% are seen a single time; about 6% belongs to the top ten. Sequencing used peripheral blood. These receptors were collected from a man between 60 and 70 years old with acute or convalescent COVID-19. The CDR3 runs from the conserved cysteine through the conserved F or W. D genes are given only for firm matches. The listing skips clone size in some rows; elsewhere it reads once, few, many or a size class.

CDR3nt: TGTGCCAGCAGTGAAAGGTCGGCGGAGTATCATGGCTACACCTTC
CDR3aa: CASSERSAEYHGYTF
abundance: .
d_gene: .
j_gene: TRBJ1-2
v_gene: TRBV2

CDR3nt: TGTGCCTGGAGTGGTAACGCGGGGACCGGGAACTTC
CDR3aa: CAWSGNAGTGNF
abundance: .
d_gene: .
j_gene: TRBJ2-4
v_gene: TRBV30

CDR3nt: TGTGCCAGCAGCTTAATTCCGGGCGGGCAGCCCCAGCATTTT
CDR3aa: CASSLIPGGQPQHF
abundance: .
d_gene: .
j_gene: TRBJ1-5
v_gene: TRBV11-2

CDR3nt: TGTGCCACCCCCTCGTATCGAGCGGGAGGACGAATGAATACCACAGATACGCAGTATTTT
CDR3aa: CATPSYRAGGRMNTTDTQYF
abundance: .
d_gene: TRBD2
j_gene: TRBJ2-3
v_gene: TRBV24-1

CDR3nt: TGTGCCAGCAGTTTACAGGGCAATGCATCACCCCTCCACTTT
CDR3aa: CASSLQGNASPLHF
abundance: .
d_gene: .
j_gene: TRBJ1-6
v_gene: TRBV27

CDR3nt: TGTGCCACCAGCAGGACTAGCGGGAGGGCCAGGGAGACCCAGTACTTC
CDR3aa: CATSRTSGRARETQYF
abundance: .
d_gene: TRBD2
j_gene: TRBJ2-5
v_gene: TRBV15

CDR3nt: TGTGCCATCGCCGGGACTAACTACAATGAGCAGTTCTTC
CDR3aa: CAIAGTNYNEQFF
abundance: .
d_gene: TRBD2
j_gene: TRBJ2-1
v_gene: TRBV27

CDR3nt: TGTGCCACCGTGAAGCGGACAGGGGACGAGCAGTACTTC
CDR3aa: CATVKRTGDEQYF
abundance: .
d_gene: TRBD1
j_gene: TRBJ2-7
v_gene: TRBV2

CDR3nt: TGTGCCAGCAGCCAAGACCGCGGGAGGGTGTCAGATACGCAGTATTTT
CDR3aa: CASSQDRGRVSDTQYF
abundance: .
d_gene: TRBD2
j_gene: TRBJ2-3
v_gene: TRBV14

CDR3nt: TGTGCCAGCAGTGAGGGGGCCCCCGGTACGCAGTATTTT
CDR3aa: CASSEGAPGTQYF
abundance: .
d_gene: .
j_gene: TRBJ2-3
v_gene: TRBV6-4

CDR3nt: TGTGCCAGCAGCCAATCGGGAGGACAGGACGAGCAGTACTTC
CDR3aa: CASSQSGGQDEQYF
abundance: few
d_gene: .
j_gene: TRBJ2-7
v_gene: TRBV16

CDR3nt: TGCGCCGTCGGGCAGGGCGGAACTGAAGCTTTCTTT
CDR3aa: CAVGQGGTEAFF
abundance: .
d_gene: .
j_gene: TRBJ1-1
v_gene: TRBV10-2

CDR3nt: TGTGCCAGCAGTTTACCCGGACAGGGAACGGACCCTTCCTATGGCTACACCTTC
CDR3aa: CASSLPGQGTDPSYGYTF
abundance: .
d_gene: TRBD1
j_gene: TRBJ1-2
v_gene: TRBV28

CDR3nt: TGCGCCAGCAGCTTTGGCCCCACAGGGGACTATGGCTACACCTTC
CDR3aa: CASSFGPTGDYGYTF
abundance: .
d_gene: TRBD1
j_gene: TRBJ1-2
v_gene: TRBV5-1

CDR3nt: TGTGCCAGCAGCCCGGGGACCTACGAGCAGTACTTC
CDR3aa: CASSPGTYEQYF
abundance: .
d_gene: .
j_gene: TRBJ2-7
v_gene: TRBV2

CDR3nt: TGTGCCACCAGTGACCCCGGGACTAGCGGGAGTAGGGCCTACAATGAGCAGTTCTTC
CDR3aa: CATSDPGTSGSRAYNEQFF
abundance: .
d_gene: TRBD2
j_gene: TRBJ2-1
v_gene: TRBV24-1

CDR3nt: TGTGCCACCAAGGGACACGTTAACAATGAGCAGTTCTTC
CDR3aa: CATKGHVNNEQFF
abundance: .
d_gene: .
j_gene: TRBJ2-1
v_gene: TRBV24-1

CDR3nt: TGTGCCACCAGTGTGCGGGGACAGGGTACAGGCTACACCTTC
CDR3aa: CATSVRGQGTGYTF
abundance: .
d_gene: TRBD1
j_gene: TRBJ1-2
v_gene: TRBV24-1

CDR3nt: TGTGCCAGCAGCTTAGCGGGAGAGAATGAGCAGTTCTTC
CDR3aa: CASSLAGENEQFF
abundance: .
d_gene: .
j_gene: TRBJ2-1
v_gene: TRBV13

CDR3nt: TGTGCCAGCAACGAGAGGGGGTTCCAAGAGACCCAGTACTTC
CDR3aa: CASNERGFQETQYF
abundance: few
d_gene: .
j_gene: TRBJ2-5
v_gene: TRBV27

CDR3nt: TGTGCCTGGGGGGCGGGGGCTTTTGCGGAGCTGTTTTTT
CDR3aa: CAWGAGAFAELFF
abundance: few
d_gene: .
j_gene: TRBJ2-2
v_gene: TRBV30

CDR3nt: TGTGCCAGCAGCTTTAAGACTAGCGGGAGCCCCAATGAGCAGTTCTTC
CDR3aa: CASSFKTSGSPNEQFF
abundance: .
d_gene: TRBD2
j_gene: TRBJ2-1
v_gene: TRBV7-8

CDR3nt: TGTGCCTGGAGTAGGGGGACGGGATACTACGAGCAGTACTTC
CDR3aa: CAWSRGTGYYEQYF
abundance: .
d_gene: .
j_gene: TRBJ2-7
v_gene: TRBV30

CDR3nt: TGTGCCAGCTCACCACCGGTGGCCTTGAACACTGAAGCTTTCTTT
CDR3aa: CASSPPVALNTEAFF
abundance: .
d_gene: .
j_gene: TRBJ1-1
v_gene: TRBV18

CDR3nt: TGTGCCTGGAGGGAAGGCTCCGGACTAGTCAAGCAGTACTTC
CDR3aa: CAWREGSGLVKQYF
abundance: few
d_gene: TRBD2
j_gene: TRBJ2-7
v_gene: TRBV30

CDR3nt: TGTGCCAGCAGTTCGAGGCTCTACGAGCAGTACTTC
CDR3aa: CASSSRLYEQYF
abundance: few
d_gene: .
j_gene: TRBJ2-7
v_gene: TRBV6-6

CDR3nt: TGTGCCACCAGCAGTAGGGAGGGCTACACCGGGGAGCTGTTTTTT
CDR3aa: CATSSREGYTGELFF
abundance: .
d_gene: TRBD2
j_gene: TRBJ2-2
v_gene: TRBV15

CDR3nt: TGCGCCAGCAGCCCCAATCCTAGCGGGACCTACAATGAGCAGTTCTTC
CDR3aa: CASSPNPSGTYNEQFF
abundance: .
d_gene: TRBD2
j_gene: TRBJ2-1
v_gene: TRBV5-1

CDR3nt: TGTGCCACCAGCAGAGTTGCGAGTAGCACAGATACGCAGTATTTT
CDR3aa: CATSRVASSTDTQYF
abundance: .
d_gene: .
j_gene: TRBJ2-3
v_gene: TRBV15

CDR3nt: TGTGCCAGCAGTGAAAGACAGACCAATCAGCCCCAGCATTTT
CDR3aa: CASSERQTNQPQHF
abundance: .
d_gene: .
j_gene: TRBJ1-5
v_gene: TRBV2

CDR3nt: TGTGCCAGCAGTTACGGTTTAGAGGCAGAGACCCAGTACTTC
CDR3aa: CASSYGLEAETQYF
abundance: .
d_gene: .
j_gene: TRBJ2-5
v_gene: TRBV6-2/TRBV6-3

CDR3nt: TGTGCCAGCAGTTTGAGGACAGGGGGCTTGGATGCTTTCTTT
CDR3aa: CASSLRTGGLDAFF
abundance: .
d_gene: TRBD1
j_gene: TRBJ1-1
v_gene: TRBV28

CDR3nt: TGTGCCAGCAGCTTCCCCGGACAGGAAGGAAACACCATATATTTT
CDR3aa: CASSFPGQEGNTIYF
abundance: .
d_gene: TRBD1
j_gene: TRBJ1-3
v_gene: TRBV5-4

CDR3nt: TGTGCCAGCAGCCAAGGGTCTAGCGGCAGAGCCAAAAACATTCAGTACTTC
CDR3aa: CASSQGSSGRAKNIQYF
abundance: .
d_gene: TRBD2
j_gene: TRBJ2-4
v_gene: TRBV4-2

CDR3nt: TGTGCCAGCAGCGTTGGGGACAGCTATGGCTACACCTTC
CDR3aa: CASSVGDSYGYTF
abundance: .
d_gene: TRBD1
j_gene: TRBJ1-2
v_gene: TRBV9

CDR3nt: TGTGCCAGCAGCCGACCTTCGGGGTGGGGTCAGCCCCAGCATTTT
CDR3aa: CASSRPSGWGQPQHF
abundance: .
d_gene: .
j_gene: TRBJ1-5
v_gene: TRBV28

CDR3nt: TGTGCCAGCTCACTCTCGCAGGTGTATGGCTACACCTTC
CDR3aa: CASSLSQVYGYTF
abundance: .
d_gene: .
j_gene: TRBJ1-2
v_gene: TRBV18

CDR3nt: TGCGCCAGCAGCTTGTTCGGACTAGCGGGAGCCAATGAGCAGTTCTTC
CDR3aa: CASSLFGLAGANEQFF
abundance: .
d_gene: TRBD2
j_gene: TRBJ2-1
v_gene: TRBV5-1

CDR3nt: TGTGCCAGCAGCGTAGTCCCACAGGGGAGGATCAACACTGAAGCTTTCTTT
CDR3aa: CASSVVPQGRINTEAFF
abundance: .
d_gene: TRBD1
j_gene: TRBJ1-1
v_gene: TRBV9

CDR3nt: TGTGCCAGTAGTATGGGAAGACAGGGGAACACCGGGGAGCTGTTTTTT
CDR3aa: CASSMGRQGNTGELFF
abundance: .
d_gene: TRBD1
j_gene: TRBJ2-2
v_gene: TRBV19

CDR3nt: TGTGCCAGCAGCTTCGTGAATTCACCCCTCCACTTT
CDR3aa: CASSFVNSPLHF
abundance: .
d_gene: .
j_gene: TRBJ1-6
v_gene: TRBV11-2

CDR3nt: TGTGCCAGCAGCCGGGAAGGGAGCCAAACTAATGAAAAACTGTTTTTT
CDR3aa: CASSREGSQTNEKLFF
abundance: .
d_gene: .
j_gene: TRBJ1-4
v_gene: TRBV9